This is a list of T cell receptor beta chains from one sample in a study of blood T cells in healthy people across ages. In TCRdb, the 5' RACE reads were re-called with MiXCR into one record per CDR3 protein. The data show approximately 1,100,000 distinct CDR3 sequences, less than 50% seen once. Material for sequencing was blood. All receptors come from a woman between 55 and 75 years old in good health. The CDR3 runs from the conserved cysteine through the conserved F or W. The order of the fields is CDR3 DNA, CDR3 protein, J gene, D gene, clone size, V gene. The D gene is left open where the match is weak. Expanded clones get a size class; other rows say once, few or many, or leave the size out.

CDR3 DNA: TGCAGTGCTAGAGATTGGGGGAAATACAATGAGCAGTTCTTC
CDR3 protein: CSARDWGKYNEQFF
J gene: TRBJ2-1
D gene: .
clone size: .
V gene: TRBV20-1

CDR3 DNA: TGTGCCAGCAGCCGGACAGGCCCGGGGCCCCAGCATTTT
CDR3 protein: CASSRTGPGPQHF
J gene: TRBJ1-5
D gene: TRBD1
clone size: .
V gene: TRBV7-8

CDR3 DNA: TGTGCCAGCAGCAAAGGGGTTAAAAACATTCAGTACTTC
CDR3 protein: CASSKGVKNIQYF
J gene: TRBJ2-4
D gene: .
clone size: few
V gene: TRBV21-1

CDR3 DNA: TGTGCCAGCAGTGAAGCTAGAGGGCTAGCGGGGGGTAATGAGCAGTTCTTC
CDR3 protein: CASSEARGLAGGNEQFF
J gene: TRBJ2-1
D gene: TRBD2
clone size: few
V gene: TRBV6-1

CDR3 DNA: TGTGCCAGCAGTCTATTACAGGGGAATTCACCCCTCCACTTT
CDR3 protein: CASSLLQGNSPLHF
J gene: TRBJ1-6
D gene: TRBD1
clone size: .
V gene: TRBV2

CDR3 DNA: TGTGCCAGCAGTTTAGATTGGGGGGGCCGTGAGCAGTTCTTC
CDR3 protein: CASSLDWGGREQFF
J gene: TRBJ2-1
D gene: .
clone size: .
V gene: TRBV27

CDR3 DNA: TGCGCCAGCAGAGGGACAAGTGGGAGCAAAAACATTCAGTACTTC
CDR3 protein: CASRGTSGSKNIQYF
J gene: TRBJ2-4
D gene: .
clone size: .
V gene: TRBV4-1

CDR3 DNA: TGTGCCAGCAGCCTGGACAGGGGGCGAGCAGCTTTCTTT
CDR3 protein: CASSLDRGRAAFF
J gene: TRBJ1-1
D gene: TRBD1
clone size: .
V gene: TRBV12-3/TRBV12-4

CDR3 DNA: TGTGCCAGCAGTTCGAACCGGGGCACTGAAGCTTTCTTT
CDR3 protein: CASSSNRGTEAFF
J gene: TRBJ1-1
D gene: .
clone size: few
V gene: TRBV7-2

CDR3 DNA: TGTGCCAGCAGCCTAAAAGGACAGGGCTACGAGCAGTACTTC
CDR3 protein: CASSLKGQGYEQYF
J gene: TRBJ2-7
D gene: TRBD1
clone size: many
V gene: TRBV7-2

CDR3 DNA: TGTGCCAGCAGCTCGCCCGGGGCTAGCAGGAGTGAGCAGTTCTTC
CDR3 protein: CASSSPGASRSEQFF
J gene: TRBJ2-1
D gene: .
clone size: once
V gene: TRBV11-2

CDR3 DNA: TGTGCCAGCAGCCTTGGGACAGGGTGGGACAATGAGCAGTTCTTC
CDR3 protein: CASSLGTGWDNEQFF
J gene: TRBJ2-1
D gene: TRBD1
clone size: few
V gene: TRBV14

CDR3 DNA: TGTGCCAGCAGCTTAACGGGCCCCCTCTACGAGCAGTACTTC
CDR3 protein: CASSLTGPLYEQYF
J gene: TRBJ2-7
D gene: .
clone size: .
V gene: TRBV7-6

CDR3 DNA: TGTGCCAGCAGCCAAGCTAAGGGCAGTAATGAAAAACTGTTTTTT
CDR3 protein: CASSQAKGSNEKLFF
J gene: TRBJ1-4
D gene: .
clone size: .
V gene: TRBV3-1

CDR3 DNA: TGTGCCAGCAGAGACACTATAGGCGAGCAGTACTTC
CDR3 protein: CASRDTIGEQYF
J gene: TRBJ2-7
D gene: .
clone size: .
V gene: TRBV6-5

CDR3 DNA: TGTGCCAGCAGTTCCACCCTGCTGTACCAAGAGACCCAGTACTTC
CDR3 protein: CASSSTLLYQETQYF
J gene: TRBJ2-5
D gene: .
clone size: few
V gene: TRBV27

CDR3 DNA: TGCGCCAGCAGCCAAGGGGAAGTAGTCGAGACCCAGTACTTC
CDR3 protein: CASSQGEVVETQYF
J gene: TRBJ2-5
D gene: .
clone size: .
V gene: TRBV4-1

CDR3 DNA: TGTGCCAGCAGTTTAGGGGGACAGACACGTGGGTTCACCTTC
CDR3 protein: CASSLGGQTRGFTF
J gene: TRBJ1-2
D gene: TRBD1
clone size: .
V gene: TRBV28

CDR3 DNA: TGTGCCAGCTCACCAGTAGCGGGAACTGGTAGTGAGCAGTTCTTC
CDR3 protein: CASSPVAGTGSEQFF
J gene: TRBJ2-1
D gene: TRBD2
clone size: .
V gene: TRBV18

CDR3 DNA: TGTGCCAGCACCCTCGGGGCGGGGGGCCTCACAGATACGCAGTATTTT
CDR3 protein: CASTLGAGGLTDTQYF
J gene: TRBJ2-3
D gene: TRBD2
clone size: few
V gene: TRBV6-1

CDR3 DNA: TGTGCCATCAAACAAGCGGGAGACAATGAGCAGTACTTC
CDR3 protein: CAIKQAGDNEQYF
J gene: TRBJ2-7
D gene: TRBD2
clone size: .
V gene: TRBV10-3

CDR3 DNA: TGTGCCAGCAGTTACGCGGCCGAGCAGTACTTC
CDR3 protein: CASSYAAEQYF
J gene: TRBJ2-7
D gene: .
clone size: few
V gene: TRBV6-5

CDR3 DNA: TGCGCCAGCAGCCAAGAGACTAGCACTAGCGTGGGCACCGGGGAGCTGTTTTTT
CDR3 protein: CASSQETSTSVGTGELFF
J gene: TRBJ2-2
D gene: TRBD2
clone size: .
V gene: TRBV4-3

CDR3 DNA: TGTGCCAGCAGCCAAGCAAGGCAAGCCTTGGACACTGAAGCTTTCTTT
CDR3 protein: CASSQARQALDTEAFF
J gene: TRBJ1-1
D gene: .
clone size: few
V gene: TRBV14

CDR3 DNA: TGCAGCGTTGAGATAGGGGCGGCTAGCGGGGGGTACGAGCAGTACTTC
CDR3 protein: CSVEIGAASGGYEQYF
J gene: TRBJ2-7
D gene: TRBD2
clone size: .
V gene: TRBV29-1

CDR3 DNA: TGCAGTGCTAGACAAGAGCGGGAGGGCCGGGTTGAGCAGTTCTTC
CDR3 protein: CSARQEREGRVEQFF
J gene: TRBJ2-1
D gene: TRBD2
clone size: many
V gene: TRBV20-1

CDR3 DNA: TGTGCCAGCAGCTCCACCCTGTGGGAGGCCGAGCAGTACTTC
CDR3 protein: CASSSTLWEAEQYF
J gene: TRBJ2-7
D gene: .
clone size: .
V gene: TRBV7-9

CDR3 DNA: TGTGCCAGCAGCCTCCGGCAACAGGGCCAAGAGACCCAGTACTTC
CDR3 protein: CASSLRQQGQETQYF
J gene: TRBJ2-5
D gene: .
clone size: .
V gene: TRBV3-1

CDR3 DNA: TGTGCCATCATGGCTAGCGGGTCAGGGAATGAGCGGTTCTTC
CDR3 protein: CAIMASGSGNERFF
J gene: TRBJ2-1
D gene: TRBD2
clone size: once
V gene: TRBV10-3

CDR3 DNA: TGCGCCAGCAGTCCCGGGACAGGGGCCCAGTACTTC
CDR3 protein: CASSPGTGAQYF
J gene: TRBJ2-5
D gene: TRBD1
clone size: .
V gene: TRBV10-1

CDR3 DNA: TGTGCCAGCAGTCCCCCGACATCAACTCTCTCCTACGAGCAGTACTTC
CDR3 protein: CASSPPTSTLSYEQYF
J gene: TRBJ2-7
D gene: .
clone size: .
V gene: TRBV28

CDR3 DNA: TGTGCCAGCGGGTCCTCTGGCGGGAGAAGGGCAGATACGCAGTATTTT
CDR3 protein: CASGSSGGRRADTQYF
J gene: TRBJ2-3
D gene: TRBD2
clone size: .
V gene: TRBV4-2

CDR3 DNA: TGCGCCAGCAGGCTCGGGGGTCTTGACTATGGCTACACCTTC
CDR3 protein: CASRLGGLDYGYTF
J gene: TRBJ1-2
D gene: .
clone size: .
V gene: TRBV5-1

CDR3 DNA: TGTGCCAGCAGTTTGGGCTCGAACGAGCAGTTCTTC
CDR3 protein: CASSLGSNEQFF
J gene: TRBJ2-1
D gene: .
clone size: many
V gene: TRBV12-3/TRBV12-4

CDR3 DNA: TGCGCCAGCAGCCAAGAAGAACCAACTAGGGGCAACTATGGCTACACCTTC
CDR3 protein: CASSQEEPTRGNYGYTF
J gene: TRBJ1-2
D gene: .
clone size: .
V gene: TRBV4-1

CDR3 DNA: TGTGCCAGCAGTTTTCCACGACAGGGGGGAGACTACGAGCAGTACTTC
CDR3 protein: CASSFPRQGGDYEQYF
J gene: TRBJ2-7
D gene: TRBD1
clone size: .
V gene: TRBV28

CDR3 DNA: TGCGCCAGCAGCTTTACCGGGACAACCGTCACGCTAGCCAAAAACATTCAGTACTTC
CDR3 protein: CASSFTGTTVTLAKNIQYF
J gene: TRBJ2-4
D gene: .
clone size: .
V gene: TRBV5-1

CDR3 DNA: TGTGCCAGCAGCCCAGGGGTCCCACTGGGGCAGTACTTC
CDR3 protein: CASSPGVPLGQYF
J gene: TRBJ2-7
D gene: .
clone size: .
V gene: TRBV7-8